Shown below are 14 T cell receptor beta chains from a single sample sequenced in a study of blood T cells in healthy people across ages. For the second PCR, which ran for roughly 7 to 11 cycles, a sample-barcoded 5' primer and a J-beta primer mix were used. MiXCR was run by TCRdb on the 5' RACE reads, yielding one entry per CDR3 protein. The profile shows more than 1,000,000 distinct CDR3 sequences, 25% of them singletons. These same records also appear under a second study, on T cells of mothers and their children.

Sequencing used blood. These receptors all come from a girl aged 2-10 years in good health.

This clonotype showed up just a few times. V usage is TRBV14 and J usage is TRBJ2-5; the D gene could be TRBD1 or TRBD2 (5 bases each). V was clipped by 4 bases and J by 4 bases, with 31 bases between them. The CDR3 runs 20 residues. Germline V CDR1 and CDR2: SGHDN, FVKESK. In DNA, the CDR3 is TGTGCCAGCAGCCTAATCACAGAAAACACGGGGCTAGGGTTTCCAGAGACCCAGTACTTC. This codes for CASSLITENTGLGFPETQYF.

This clonotype was seen more than once but under ten times. The CDR3 sequence: CATRGGGTDTEAFF. CDR3 DNA: TGTGCCACCAGGGGGGGTGGGACGGACACTGAAGCTTTCTTT. V gene TRBV24-1 combines with J gene TRBJ1-1; possible D gene TRBD1, 5 bases. CDR1 and CDR2 from the germline V gene are KGHDR and SFDVKD. The CDR3 consists of 14 residues. The V and J ends lost 7 bases and 3 bases respectively, with 14 bases between them.

This sequence joins TRBV29-1 and TRBJ2-4; 8 nucleotides align to TRBD1. Trimming cost V 5 bases and J 2 bases; bases outside gene matches: 2. The CDR3 totals 13 residues. CDR1 is SQVTM, CDR2 ANQGSEA, per germline. CDR3 region: CSVQGATKNIQYF. The CDR3 DNA reads TGCAGCGTTCAGGGGGCGACCAAAAACATTCAGTACTTC.

V gene TRBV4-2 combines with J gene TRBJ1-2; D perhaps matches TRBD1 (5 bases). The CDR3 consists of 15 residues. V lost 1 base to trimming and J lost 8 bases, with 17 bases between them. Germline CDR1 LGHNA, CDR2 YNFKEQ. Here the CDR3 reads CASSQVDRGVEGYTF. As DNA, the CDR3 is TGTGCCAGCAGCCAAGTCGATCGAGGGGTTGAGGGCTACACCTTC.

This clonotype has a handful of counts. This sequence joins TRBV27 and TRBJ2-7; TRBD1 might be the D (6 bases). Germline V gene lookup returns CDR1 MNHEY and CDR2 SMNVEV (reference sequence). The CDR3 contains 15 residues. With 5 bases removed from V and 6 bases from J, the gap between germline ends came to 20 bases. The CDR3 sequence is CASSHQQGLLAEQYF. The CDR3 bases are TGTGCCAGCAGTCATCAACAGGGCTTGTTAGCCGAGCAGTACTTC.

There are a few counts of this clonotype. The junction departs from germline at one end; a sequencing error may be responsible. The gene calls are TRBV7-2 and TRBJ1-4; no reliable D call. In germline, CDR1 is SGHTA, CDR2 FQGNSA. The CDR3 is 15 residues long. CDR3 amino acids: CASSLAWSVGEKLFF. CDR3 nucleotide sequence: TGTGCCAGCAGCCTAGCCTGGAGCGTCGGCGAAAAACTGTTTTTT.

The chain is built from TRBV5-1 and TRBJ2-2; 7 positions agree with TRBD2. This CDR3 region has 15 residues. CDR1 is SGHRS and CDR2 is YFSETQ in the germline V gene. With 2 bases clipped from V and 4 bases from J, the junction kept 5 bases outside the gene matches. The CDR3 DNA sequence: TGCGCCAGCAGCTTTGCGGGAGAGCCCACCGGGGAGCTGTTTTTT. Protein product: CASSFAGEPTGELFF.

The V call is TRBV7-6, the J call TRBJ2-5; D is undetermined. V lost 6 bases and J lost 4, with 12 bases in between. The germline V gene has CDR1 SGHVS and CDR2 FNYEAQ. The CDR3 has 13 residues. The CDR3 sequence: CASRTPGSETQYF. The CDR3 DNA follows: TGTGCCAGCAGAACCCCCGGTTCAGAGACCCAGTACTTC.

This clonotype appeared a few times. The chain carries TRBV7-9 and TRBJ1-1, with TRBD1 as a possible D gene (6 bases). Germline-derived CDR1 and CDR2 are SEHNR and FQNEAQ (reference sequence). V was shortened by 5 bases and J by 4 bases, with 8 bases between the two germline ends. The length of the CDR3 is 12 residues. The CDR3 DNA follows: TGTGCCAGCAGCCAGGACAGCACTGAAGCTTTCTTT. It yields the protein CASSQDSTEAFF. Looking up the rest from reference TRBV7-9 and TRBJ1-1 gives the full variable domain: DTGVSQNPRHKITKRGQNVTFRCDPISEHNRLYWYRQTLGQGPEFLTYFQNEAQLEKSRLLSDRFSAERPKGSFSTLEIQRTEQGDSAMYLCASSQDSTEAFFGQGTRLTVV.

This clonotype came up a few times. The chain combines TRBV2 with TRBJ2-3, with TRBD2 identical over 11 bases. CDR3 length: 15 residues. CDR1 and CDR2 from the germline V gene are SNHLY and FYNNEI. Losses at the gene ends were 7 bases for V and 3 bases for J; bases not matched to a gene: 6. This chain's CDR3 is CASTGGTSGTDTQYF. Written as DNA, the CDR3 is TGTGCCAGCACTGGAGGGACTAGCGGTACAGATACGCAGTATTTT. The whole variable domain, remainder taken from reference TRBV2 and TRBJ2-3, is EPEVTQTPSHQVTQMGQEVILRCVPISNHLYFYWYRQILGQKVEFLVSFYNNEISEKSEIFDDQFSVERPDGSNFTLKIRSTKLEDSAMYFCASTGGTSGTDTQYFGPGTRLTVL.

This clonotype was seen more than once but under ten times. CDR3 in DNA: TGCGCCAGCAGCGGGGGTGCTCAGGAGGAGCAGTACTTC. This encodes CASSGGAQEEQYF. The chain recombines TRBV5-1 with TRBJ2-7, with D possibly being TRBD1 or TRBD2 (5 bases each). The V end was cut by 4 bases, the J end by 7 bases, with 15 bases between. There are 13 residues in the CDR3. Per the germline V gene, CDR1 is SGHRS and CDR2 is YFSETQ.

The chain uses TRBV6-2 or TRBV6-3 and TRBJ2-7; D is unresolved. The CDR3 runs 11 residues. The germline V gene encodes CDR1 MNHEY and CDR2 SVGEGT. V lost 7 bases, J lost 3 bases, and 7 bases lay in between. CDR3 amino acids: CASKGLYEQYF. CDR3 DNA sequence: TGTGCCAGCAAGGGTCTCTACGAGCAGTACTTC.

This clonotype was seen a handful of times. The rearrangement uses TRBV6-6 and TRBJ1-5, with D unclear. CDR1 and CDR2 from the germline V gene are MNHNY and SVGAGI (reference sequence). V lost 4 bases and J 3 bases, leaving 10 bases between the germline ends. The CDR3 runs 14 residues. CDR3 bases: TGTGCCAGCAGTTTGGAGGATAACAATCAGCCCCAGCATTTT. This gives the protein CASSLEDNNQPQHF.

This rearrangement joins TRBV6-5 to TRBJ1-1; D unclear. This CDR3 has 14 residues. Germline-derived CDR1 and CDR2 are MNHEY and SVGAGI. V lost 10 bases and J lost 5, with 20 bases in between. In DNA form, the CDR3 reads TGTGCCACCAAGAAGGTAGGCGCCGGGACTGAAGCTTTCTTT. It encodes CATKKVGAGTEAFF.